This T cell receptor (beta chain) was found in a study of tumor-infiltrating lymphocytes in primary liver carcinoma. The template, about 500 ng total RNA, yielded TCR beta cDNA made with a constant-region primer. Libraries for TCR beta were built through three nested multiplex PCR rounds, which together made up a slightly modified ARM-PCR procedure. The two initial PCR rounds, approximately 10 cycles each, used TRBV1-TRBV30 forward and C-beta reverse primers. A single record per CDR3 protein comes from TCRdb applying MiXCR to the multiplex PCR reads. The sample records fewer than 350,000 distinct CDR3 sequences, roughly two thirds being singletons. The V end was cut by 6 bases, the J end by 8 bases, with 10 bases between. The CDR3 is 11 residues long. Germline values: CDR1 MGHDK, CDR2 SYGVNS. The sample holds a few counts of this clonotype. Its antigen is unknown. Germline DNA was also extracted, with blood RNA taken from unsorted whole blood.

Overall study findings and caveats: It was tumor-adjacent and tumor-blood pairs that overlapped less than tumor region pairs did.

The receptor's source is a middle-aged man with primary liver carcinoma and hepatitis B virus infection. Sequenced input: peripheral blood. This chain links TRBV25-1 with TRBJ1-2; D call uncertain. The DNA for the CDR3 is TGTGCCAGCAGCTCGGGAGGCGGCTACACCTTC. This encodes CASSSGGGYTF.